This TCR beta chain comes out of a study of blood T cell repertoires in COVID-19 (dated by TCRdb to the early 2020s). Looking at the study overall: Collaborator samples came from the United States, Italy and Spain and covered acute and convalescent phases of COVID-19. HLA class I and class II types, where available, came from metadata supplied by the sample provider rather than from assay-based typing. Deeply sampled blood TCRbeta repertoires from subjects exposed to, actively infected with, or recovered from COVID-19 were included in the dataset. The repertoires were made available in a free public database intended to serve as a resource for research on the immune response to SARS-CoV-2. The prospective study material was composed of cDNA or gDNA derived from T cells, B-cell-depleted T cells, or PBMCs. Sample metadata almost always included a de-identified subject ID, COVID-19 status, age in years and sex. Samples came from the ongoing ImmuneRACE study (first 160 participants) plus 1,254 subjects from 6 global collaborators. Overall study results and their limits: The quantity of clinical and demographic metadata differed by source and by participant and was supplied without curation.

The immunoSEQ Assay, a bias-controlled multiplex PCR, was used to amplify TCRbeta CDR3 regions from genomic DNA. On the authors' methods: The number of nucleated cells in each sample was estimated from the amplification of reference gene primers within the assay. To quantify the absolute abundance of each unique TCRbeta CDR3 rearrangement, sequence reads were collapsed and filtered. For each sample, productive Simpson clonality was calculated as the square root of Simpson's diversity index across productive rearrangements. As stored in TCRdb, this immuneACCESS dataset retains in-frame rearrangements with V and J assigned. A fraction of the clones does not appear; measured against another copy, unresolved V genes explain less than half of the discrepancy, and the remainder lacks a known reason. That table is the source of V, J and clone size, and D and trimming were worked out from the DNA. For this sample there are some 320,000 clones; about 90% appear just once. Around 10% of the sample comes from the top ten.

One collaborating source in Seattle enrolled patients while the patients were actively infected and followed the patients over time throughout the course of disease. Each collaborating institution followed its own protocols to collect whole blood in K2EDTA tubes. For TCRbeta analysis, collaborators shipped samples as frozen whole blood, isolated PBMCs, or DNA extracted from either of those sample types. As concerns this clone: It has no known antigen specificity. Qualities for individual bases were not recorded, and no much larger clone is one base off.

The sequencing input was peripheral blood. This TCR was sampled from a young woman with COVID-19, enrolled during active disease.

The nucleotide sequence is TGTGCCACCAGCAGTTGGGACATTTATGGCTACACCTTC. This is translated as CATSSWDIYGYTF. This chain is built from TRBV15 and TRBJ1-2; TRBD1 might be the D gene, on 6 matching bases. Including the terminal cysteine and phenylalanine, the CDR3 comprises 13 residues. Only CDR3 DNA remains: 39 bases, in frame from the first base. CDR1 and CDR2, per the germline V gene (reference sequence), are LNHNV and YYDKDF. V gives up 3 bases and J gives up 5 bases, and the segment between their germline ends measures 10 bases.